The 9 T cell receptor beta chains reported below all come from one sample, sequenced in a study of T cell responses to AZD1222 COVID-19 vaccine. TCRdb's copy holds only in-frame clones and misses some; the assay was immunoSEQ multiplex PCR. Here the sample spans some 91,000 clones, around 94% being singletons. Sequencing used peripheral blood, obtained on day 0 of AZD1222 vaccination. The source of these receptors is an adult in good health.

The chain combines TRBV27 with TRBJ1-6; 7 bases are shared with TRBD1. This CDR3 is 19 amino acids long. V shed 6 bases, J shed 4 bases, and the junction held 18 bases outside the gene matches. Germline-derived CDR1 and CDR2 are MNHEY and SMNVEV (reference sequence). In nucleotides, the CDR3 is TGTGCCAGCAGCAAAAAACCCCCCGGGACAGCTTCATATAATTCACCCCTCCACTTT. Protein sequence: CASSKKPPGTASYNSPLHF.

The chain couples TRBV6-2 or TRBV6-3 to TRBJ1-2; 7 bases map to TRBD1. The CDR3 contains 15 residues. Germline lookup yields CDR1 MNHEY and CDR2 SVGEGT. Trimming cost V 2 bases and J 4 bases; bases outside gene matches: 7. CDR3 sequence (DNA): TGTGCCAGCAGTTACACGCGACAGGGAGCCTATGGCTACACCTTC. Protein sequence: CASSYTRQGAYGYTF.

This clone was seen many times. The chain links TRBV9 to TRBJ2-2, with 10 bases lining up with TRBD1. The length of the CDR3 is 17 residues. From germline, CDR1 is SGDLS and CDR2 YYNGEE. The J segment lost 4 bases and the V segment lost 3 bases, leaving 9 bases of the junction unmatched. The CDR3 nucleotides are TGTGCCAGCAGCGCCCCTAGGGACAGGGGCCCCACCGGGGAGCTGTTTTTT. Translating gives CASSAPRDRGPTGELFF.

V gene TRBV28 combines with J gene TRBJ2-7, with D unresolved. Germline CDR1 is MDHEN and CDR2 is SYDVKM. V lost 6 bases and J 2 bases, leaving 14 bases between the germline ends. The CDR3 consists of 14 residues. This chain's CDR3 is CASSTRPVPYEQYF. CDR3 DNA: TGTGCCAGCAGCACAAGACCCGTTCCCTACGAGCAGTACTTC.

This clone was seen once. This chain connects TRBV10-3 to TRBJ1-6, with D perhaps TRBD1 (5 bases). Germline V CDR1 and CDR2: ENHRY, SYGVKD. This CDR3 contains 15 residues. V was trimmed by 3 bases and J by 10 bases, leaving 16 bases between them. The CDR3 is CAISDRRGESSPLHF. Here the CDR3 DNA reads TGTGCCATCAGTGATCGACGAGGGGAGAGCTCACCCCTCCACTTT.

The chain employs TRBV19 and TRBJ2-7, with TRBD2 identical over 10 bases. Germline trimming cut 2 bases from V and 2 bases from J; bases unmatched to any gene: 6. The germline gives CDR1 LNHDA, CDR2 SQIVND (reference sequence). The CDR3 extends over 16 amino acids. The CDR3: CASSITLAGETYEQYF. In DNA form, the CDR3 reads TGTGCCAGTAGTATAACCCTAGCGGGGGAGACCTACGAGCAGTACTTC.

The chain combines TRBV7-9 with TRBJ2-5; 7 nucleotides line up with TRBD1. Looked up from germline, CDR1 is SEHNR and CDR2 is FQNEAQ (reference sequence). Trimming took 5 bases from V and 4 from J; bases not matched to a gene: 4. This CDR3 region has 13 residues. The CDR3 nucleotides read TGTGCCAGCAGCCTGACAGGGCCAGAGACCCAGTACTTC. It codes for CASSLTGPETQYF.

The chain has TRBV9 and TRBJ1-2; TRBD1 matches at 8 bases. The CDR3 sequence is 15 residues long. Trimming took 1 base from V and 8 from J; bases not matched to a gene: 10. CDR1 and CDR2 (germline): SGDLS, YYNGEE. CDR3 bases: TGTGCCAGCAGCGTACTCGGACAGGGACCGGGCGGCTACACCTTC. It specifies CASSVLGQGPGGYTF. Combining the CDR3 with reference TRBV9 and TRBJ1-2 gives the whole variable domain DSGVTQTPKHLITATGQRVTLRCSPRSGDLSVYWYQQSLDQGLQFLIQYYNGEERAKGNILERFSAQQFPDLHSELNLSSLELGDSALYFCASSVLGQGPGGYTFGSGTRLTVV.

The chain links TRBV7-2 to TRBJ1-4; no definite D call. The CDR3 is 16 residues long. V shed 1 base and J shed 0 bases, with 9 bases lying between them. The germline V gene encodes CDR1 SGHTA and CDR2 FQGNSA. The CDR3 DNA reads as TGTGCCAGCAGCTTAGTGTTAGGAACAACTAATGAAAAACTGTTTTTT. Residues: CASSLVLGTTNEKLFF.